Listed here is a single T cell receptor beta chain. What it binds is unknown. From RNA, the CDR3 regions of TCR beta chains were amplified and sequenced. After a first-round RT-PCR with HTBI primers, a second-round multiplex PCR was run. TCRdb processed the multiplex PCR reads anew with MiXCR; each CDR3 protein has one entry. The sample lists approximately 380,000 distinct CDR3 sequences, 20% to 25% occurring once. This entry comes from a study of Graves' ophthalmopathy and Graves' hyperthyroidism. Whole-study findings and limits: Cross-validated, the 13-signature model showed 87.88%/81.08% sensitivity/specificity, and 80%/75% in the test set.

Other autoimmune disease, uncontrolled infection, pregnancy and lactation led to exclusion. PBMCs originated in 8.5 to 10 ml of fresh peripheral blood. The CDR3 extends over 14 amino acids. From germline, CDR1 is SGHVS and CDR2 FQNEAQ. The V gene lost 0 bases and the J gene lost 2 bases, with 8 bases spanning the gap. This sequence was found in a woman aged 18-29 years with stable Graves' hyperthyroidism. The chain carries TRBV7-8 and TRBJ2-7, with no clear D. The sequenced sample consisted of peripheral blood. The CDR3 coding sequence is TGTGCCAGCAGCTTAGCGCCTACAGCCTACGAGCAGTACTTC. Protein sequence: CASSLAPTAYEQYF.